The 30 T cell receptor beta chains listed next were all sequenced from one sample in a study of cytotoxic CD8 clonotypes in ibrutinib-treated CLL. Repertoires were generated with immunoSEQ multiplex PCR, while TCRdb's copy carries only in-frame clones and drops some. The table lists over 120,000 clones, about 80% of them singletons. Sequences were derived from PBMCs, sampled after 12 months of ibrutinib treatment. All receptors derive from a human donor with chronic lymphocytic leukemia.

This sequence joins TRBV28 and TRBJ2-3, with D unresolved. The ends were cut back, 5 bases at V and 5 bases at J, with 11 bases in the middle. Germline V lookup: CDR1 MDHEN, CDR2 SYDVKM. This CDR3 has 13 residues. CDR3 bases: TGTGCCAGCAGTCCCCCTGGCCTAGATACGCAGTATTTT. Translated: CASSPPGLDTQYF.

The CDR3 loop is CASSVTLNTEAFF. The CDR3 DNA sequence: TGTGCCAGCAGCGTAACCCTAAACACTGAAGCTTTCTTT. The chain joins TRBV9 to TRBJ1-1; D remains ambiguous. The CDR3 is 13 amino acids. Between the trimmed V and J ends, which lost 1 base and 2 bases, there was a span of 6 bases. Germline CDR1 and CDR2: SGDLS and YYNGEE.

Only one count was recorded for this clone. The gene calls are TRBV7-2 and TRBJ2-7; D not certain. This CDR3 is built from 13 residues. In germline, CDR1 is SGHTA, CDR2 FQGNSA. V was clipped by 7 bases and J by 3 bases, with 13 bases between them. The CDR3 protein is CASTFLAGYEQYF. CDR3 nucleotides: TGTGCCAGCACCTTTCTTGCCGGCTACGAGCAGTACTTC.

V and J are TRBV6-6 and TRBJ1-5; 8 nucleotides line up with TRBD1. V dropped 8 bases and J dropped 4; count of bases not matched to a gene: 10. The CDR3 consists of 15 residues. The germline gives CDR1 MNHNY, CDR2 SVGAGI (reference sequence). The CDR3: CASRDRGRGNQPQHF. The CDR3 DNA follows: TGTGCCAGCCGCGACAGGGGAAGAGGAAATCAGCCCCAGCATTTT.

This clone was seen a single time. This chain joins TRBV4-2 and TRBJ2-5, with TRBD2 matching over 8 bases. Germline V CDR1 and CDR2: LGHNA, YNFKEQ. The V segment lost 0 bases and the J segment 9 bases; nucleotides outside the gene matches: 9. The CDR3 is 15 residues long. CDR3 sequence: CASSQDFGGRSPQYF. DNA for the CDR3: TGTGCCAGCAGCCAAGATTTCGGCGGGAGGTCGCCCCAGTACTTC.

This rearrangement joins TRBV7-6 to TRBJ2-2; no definite D call. Deletions cut 2 bases from V and 8 bases from J, with 9 bases between. The germline CDR1 and CDR2 sequences are SGHVS and FNYEAQ. This CDR3 comprises 13 residues. CDR3 amino acids: CASSLSGPGELFF. As DNA, the CDR3 is TGTGCCAGCAGCTTATCAGGACCAGGGGAGCTGTTTTTT. Full variable domain (outside the CDR3, taken from reference TRBV7-6 and TRBJ2-2): GAGVSQSPRYKVTKRGQDVALRCDPISGHVSLYWYRQALGQGPEFLTYFNYEAQQDKSGLPNDRFSAERPEGSISTLTIQRTEQRDSAMYRCASSLSGPGELFFGEGSRLTVL.

The chain recombines TRBV6-6 with TRBJ2-1, with TRBD1 identical over 9 bases. The CDR3 totals 15 residues. V gave up 6 bases and J gave up 6 bases; unmatched junction bases: 9. Germline assignment: CDR1 MNHNY and CDR2 SVGAGI (reference sequence). The CDR3 sequence is CASSLGQGGFNEQFF. In nucleotides, the CDR3 is TGTGCCAGCAGCTTGGGACAGGGAGGTTTCAATGAGCAGTTCTTC.

This clone appeared once. The chain joins TRBV20-1 to TRBJ2-7, with D perhaps given as TRBD1 or TRBD2 (5 bases each). The V end lost 7 bases, the J end lost 3 bases, and 10 bases lay between the germline ends. CDR1 and CDR2 from the germline V gene are DFQATT and SNEGSKA (reference sequence). The CDR3 extends over 11 amino acids. CDR3 nucleotide sequence: TGCAGTGGCCGAGGGGACTACGAGCAGTACTTC. Protein product: CSGRGDYEQYF.

This clone has only one observation. The chain couples TRBV30 to TRBJ2-6, with TRBD1 matching over 8 bases. V lost 5 bases to trimming and J lost 2 bases; unmatched junction nucleotides: 2. The CDR3 sequence is 14 residues long. Germline CDR1 GTSNPN, CDR2 SVGIG (reference sequence). The CDR3 here is CAWGDRTGANVLTF. As DNA, the CDR3 is TGTGCCTGGGGGGACAGGACTGGGGCCAACGTCCTGACTTTC.

This rearrangement joins TRBV5-1 to TRBJ2-1; a possible D gene is TRBD2 (6 bases). V was cut by 3 bases and J by 6 bases, with 16 bases left in between. The germline V gene has CDR1 SGHRS and CDR2 YFSETQ. This CDR3 spans 15 amino acids. In DNA, the CDR3 is TGCGCCAGCAGCTACTCCCCGGGGGATAGCAATGAGCAGTTCTTC. Translating it yields CASSYSPGDSNEQFF.

The genes are TRBV9 and TRBJ2-5; maybe TRBD2 (6 bases). Germline CDR1 is SGDLS and CDR2 is YYNGEE. The CDR3 sequence is 14 residues long. Trimming stripped 4 bases from V and 5 bases from J, with 15 bases between. The DNA of the CDR3 is TGTGCCAGCAGCACTAGCCGTCCGGGGGAGACCCAGTACTTC. The encoded protein is CASSTSRPGETQYF.

The chain joins TRBV30 to TRBJ2-5, with 7 bases matching TRBD2. CDR1 and CDR2 from the germline V gene are GTSNPN and SVGIG (reference sequence). The CDR3 contains 12 residues. V shed 8 bases and J 0 bases; nucleotides not matched to a gene: 3. CDR3 nucleotides: TGTGCCGGTAGCGGGTACCAAGAGACCCAGTACTTC. As protein: CAGSGYQETQYF.

The rearrangement joins TRBV7-2 to TRBJ1-1, with D perhaps matching TRBD1 (5 bases). From germline, CDR1 is SGHTA and CDR2 FQGNSA. The length of the CDR3 is 13 residues. The V and J ends lost 3 bases and 5 bases respectively, with 10 bases between them. CDR3 DNA sequence: TGTGCCAGCAGCTTCGGGGCGCGGACTGAAGCTTTCTTT. Translation: CASSFGARTEAFF.

This chain uses TRBV5-1 with TRBJ2-5; D is ambiguous. CDR3 size: 14 residues. Deletions cut 7 bases from V and 2 bases from J, with 15 bases between. Looked up from germline, CDR1 is SGHRS and CDR2 is YFSETQ. Here the CDR3 DNA reads TGCGCCAGCGCTAACTTAGGGTTACAAGAGACCCAGTACTTC. Residues: CASANLGLQETQYF.

The chain uses TRBV11-2 and TRBJ2-7; 11 nucleotides match TRBD1. CDR3 length: 13 amino acids. V lost 6 bases, J lost 6 bases, and 4 bases stayed unmatched. Germline V gene sequence: CDR1 SGHAT, CDR2 FQNNGV. CDR3 DNA: TGTGCCAGCAGGCCGGGACAGGGGGGCGAGCAGTACTTC. Residues: CASRPGQGGEQYF. The variable domain in full, with the rest retrieved from reference TRBV11-2 and TRBJ2-7, is EAGVAQSPRYKIIEKRQSVAFWCNPISGHATLYWYQQILGQGPKLLIQFQNNGVVDDSQLPKDRFSAERLKGVDSTLKIQPAKLEDSAVYLCASRPGQGGEQYFGPGTRLTVT.

This rearrangement joins TRBV2 to TRBJ1-1; D is perhaps TRBD1 (5 bases). Trimming pared 5 bases from V and 1 base from J, leaving 11 bases between. The germline V gene encodes CDR1 SNHLY and CDR2 FYNNEI. The CDR3 contains 14 residues. The DNA of the CDR3 is TGTGCCAGCAGTTGGGGCCGAGGGAACACTGAAGCTTTCTTT. Translation gives CASSWGRGNTEAFF.

The V and J genes are TRBV5-5 and TRBJ1-5; D remains ambiguous. The germline CDR1 and CDR2 sequences are SGHKS and YYEKEE (reference sequence). Trimming took off 0 bases at V and 2 bases at J, with 6 bases between the two ends. The CDR3 extends over 14 amino acids. CDR3 loop: CASSLVTGNQPQHF. The DNA of the CDR3 is TGTGCCAGCAGCTTGGTTACAGGCAATCAGCCCCAGCATTTT. Supplemented by reference TRBV5-5 and TRBJ1-5, the full variable domain reads DAGVTQSPTHLIKTRGQQVTLRCSPISGHKSVSWYQQVLGQGPQFIFQYYEKEERGRGNFPDRFSARQFPNYSSELNVNALLLGDSALYLCASSLVTGNQPQHFGDGTRLSIL.

J is TRBJ1-1 and V is TRBV21-1. TRBV21-1 corresponds to a pseudogene. This CDR3 has 9 amino acids. CDR3 protein: CASKVEAFF. The DNA for the CDR3 is TGTGCCAGCAAAGTTGAAGCTTTCTTT.

The genes are TRBV4-3 and TRBJ2-7; TRBD2 agrees at 8 bases. Germline-derived CDR1 and CDR2 are LGHNA and YSLEER. This CDR3 contains 18 residues. Germline trimming cut 0 bases from V and 2 bases from J; bases unmatched to any gene: 12. CDR3 sequence reads: CASSQDLGVAGRTYEQYF. The CDR3 nucleotides read TGCGCCAGCAGCCAAGATCTCGGGGTAGCGGGACGAACCTACGAGCAGTACTTC.

J is TRBJ2-5 and V is TRBV6-1; D ambiguous. Trimming pared 3 bases from V and 5 bases from J, leaving 13 bases between. The germline V gene encodes CDR1 MNHNS and CDR2 SASEGT. The CDR3 is 14 residues long. This CDR3 reads CASSDWPYGETQYF. The CDR3, as DNA: TGTGCCAGCAGTGATTGGCCTTACGGGGAGACCCAGTACTTC.

V is TRBV4-2 and J is TRBJ2-3; 11 nucleotides agree with TRBD2. This CDR3 contains 17 residues. Germline V CDR1 and CDR2: LGHNA, YNFKEQ. V lost 4 bases, J lost 1 base, and 7 bases stayed unmatched. CDR3 nucleotide sequence: TGTGCCAGCAGCCCGACCGGGACTAGCGGTGGCACAGATACGCAGTATTTT. This encodes CASSPTGTSGGTDTQYF.

This clone was seen a handful of times. This sequence joins TRBV29-1 and TRBJ2-6; D is possibly TRBD2 (5 bases). Trimming pared 5 bases from V and 0 bases from J, leaving 11 bases between. Germline-derived CDR1 and CDR2 are SQVTM and ANQGSEA. CDR3 size: 15 residues. CDR3 region: CSVSADSSGANVLTF. In nucleotides, the CDR3 is TGCAGCGTTTCAGCGGACTCCTCTGGGGCCAACGTCCTGACTTTC.

CDR3: CASSYSGTGGLRGYTF. The CDR3 region has the DNA TGTGCCAGCAGTTACTCCGGGACAGGGGGCCTTCGTGGCTACACCTTC. The V call is TRBV6-5, the J call TRBJ1-2, with 12 positions matching TRBD1. Looked up from germline, CDR1 is MNHEY and CDR2 is SVGAGI. The CDR3 spans 16 residues. With V trimmed by 0 bases and J by 7 bases, 6 bases remained unmatched.

This clone was detected only a few times. The chain links TRBV5-1 to TRBJ2-5; D uncertain. The V end was cut by 6 bases, the J end by 5 bases, with 8 bases between. The CDR3 contains 11 residues. Per the germline V gene, CDR1 is SGHRS and CDR2 is YFSETQ. The CDR3 reads CASKITETQYF. CDR3 nucleotide sequence: TGCGCCAGCAAGATTACGGAGACCCAGTACTTC.

This rearrangement joins TRBV7-2 to TRBJ1-5; possible D gene TRBD1, 5 bases. This CDR3 is 16 amino acids long. Trimming cost V 0 bases and J 6 bases, with 15 bases left between them. CDR1 is SGHTA and CDR2 is FQGNSA in the germline V gene. The DNA of the CDR3 is TGTGCCAGCAGCTTAGCGGCCAGGGCGTCGGGTCAGCCCCAGCATTTT. Its translation is CASSLAARASGQPQHF.

The chain combines TRBV15 with TRBJ2-2; D unclear. The length of the CDR3 is 14 residues. Trimming cost V 1 base and J 4 bases, with 7 bases left between them. Looked up from germline, CDR1 is LNHNV and CDR2 is YYDKDF (reference sequence). The DNA for the CDR3 is TGTGCCACCAGCAGAGGTTTAAGCACCGGGGAGCTGTTTTTT. It is translated as CATSRGLSTGELFF.

This clone was detected a few times. This chain joins TRBV6-5 and TRBJ2-7, with 11 bases identical to TRBD2. The CDR3 has 15 amino acids. The J segment lost 2 bases and the V segment lost 0 bases, leaving 0 bases of the junction unmatched. From germline, CDR1 is MNHEY and CDR2 SVGAGI. In DNA form, the CDR3 reads TGTGCCAGCAGTTACTCGACTAGCGGGACCTACGAGCAGTACTTC. Translated, it gives CASSYSTSGTYEQYF.

This clone has only one observation. The rearrangement uses TRBV4-3 and TRBJ2-1, with 9 bases matching TRBD2. Germline V CDR1 and CDR2: LGHNA, YSLEER. V dropped 2 bases and J dropped 2; count of bases not matched to a gene: 1. The CDR3 contains 15 residues. The CDR3 protein is CASSQIAGAYNEQFF. The CDR3 DNA follows: TGCGCCAGCAGCCAAATAGCGGGAGCCTACAATGAGCAGTTCTTC.

The count of this clone is one. This chain connects TRBV30 to TRBJ1-1; D is perhaps TRBD1 (6 bases). V was shortened by 4 bases and J by 3 bases, with 12 bases between the two germline ends. The CDR3 consists of 13 residues. Germline CDR1 and CDR2: GTSNPN and SVGIG (reference sequence). CDR3 region: CAWNLGGHTEAFF. Here the CDR3 DNA reads TGTGCCTGGAATCTTGGGGGGCACACTGAAGCTTTCTTT.

This chain uses TRBV9 with TRBJ2-3; D uncertain. Trimming stripped 2 bases from V and 6 bases from J, with 7 bases between. The V gene's germline CDR1 is SGDLS and CDR2 YYNGEE. CDR3 length: 12 amino acids. Here the CDR3 reads CASSVEIDTQYF. The CDR3 DNA sequence: TGTGCCAGCAGCGTCGAGATCGATACGCAGTATTTT.